This entry is about one T cell receptor (beta chain). Its antigen is unidentified. PCR amplification relied on 60 Vbeta primers (plus 13 Jbeta primers). Assay: immunoSEQ multiplex PCR; the TCRdb copy retains only in-frame clones and omits some. This table has about 120,000 clones, roughly a tenth appearing once. The data were obtained in a study of cytomegalovirus exposure and HLA in healthy donors. Study details: In an earlier analysis, almost 120 million unique TCR beta sequences were found from 150 million to 200 million T cells. Study-level results: Specificity for CMV antigens was confirmed in vitro for a few of the CMV-associated chains. Roughly uniform sequencing depth across donors was assumed, possibly incorrectly.

V dropped 2 bases and J dropped 3; count of bases not matched to a gene: 3. Per the germline V gene, CDR1 is SGDLS and CDR2 is YYNGEE. The CDR3 length is 14 residues. Material for sequencing was PBMCs. The gene calls are TRBV9 and TRBJ2-7, with TRBD2 identical over 9 bases. This TCR came from a woman aged 18 to 35 in good health and CMV-seropositive. The CDR3 nucleotides are TGTGCCAGCAGCGTTAGCGGGAGTGGCTACGAGCAGTACTTC. This encodes CASSVSGSGYEQYF.